The clone carrying this TCR beta chain was observed a handful of times. Its antigen is not known. The record originates from a study of cytomegalovirus exposure and HLA in healthy donors. The PCR made use of 60 Vbeta and 13 Jbeta primers. Clones were read by immunoSEQ multiplex PCR, and TCRdb kept only the in-frame ones, dropping some. Of some 200,000 clones in the sample, approximately 70% were seen once. The ends were cut back, 0 bases at V and 3 bases at J, with 6 bases in the middle. This CDR3 contains 14 residues. The germline gives CDR1 LGHNA, CDR2 YSLEER. Study-level results: The authors later found HLA-associated TCR beta chains more clonally expanded than equally common others.

The source material was PBMCs. The V gene is TRBV4-3, the J gene TRBJ1-3; D is perhaps TRBD1 (5 bases). The sequence was collected from a man aged 35-49 years in good health and CMV-seropositive. This CDR3 reads CASSQDQGGNTIYF. The CDR3 DNA reads as TGCGCCAGCAGCCAAGATCAGGGTGGAAACACCATATATTTT.